The rows below give T cell receptor beta chains drawn from one sample of a study of cytomegalovirus exposure and HLA in healthy donors. Clones were sequenced by immunoSEQ multiplex PCR, and TCRdb holds only the in-frame ones, with some missing. The sample includes approximately 160,000 clones, roughly four fifths seen only once; the top ten take approximately 1%. Input material: PBMCs. The receptors were gathered from a woman aged 40 to 50 in good health and CMV-seronegative. Each CDR3 is given with its conserved first and last residue. The D gene is left open where the match is weak. For some rows the clone size is stated as once, few or many, or as a class when expanded; others skip it.

d_call	clone_size	v_call	cdr3_length	j_call	cdr3_aa	cdr3_nt
.	few	TRBV7-9	16	TRBJ1-1	CASSLGSGAVNTEAFF	TGTGCCAGCAGCTTAGGGTCAGGGGCAGTGAACACTGAAGCTTTCTTT
.	once	TRBV14	16	TRBJ1-1	CASSQPPRGPNTEAFF	TGTGCCAGCAGCCAACCCCCCAGGGGCCCGAACACTGAAGCTTTCTTT
.	.	TRBV14	13	TRBJ1-1	CASSREGIREAFF	TGTGCCAGCAGCCGGGAGGGGATAAGGGAAGCTTTCTTT
TRBD1	.	TRBV6-5	14	TRBJ1-1	CASGTRTGKKQAFF	TGTGCCAGCGGGACCAGGACAGGCAAAAAGCAAGCTTTCTTT
TRBD2	.	TRBV11-1	16	TRBJ2-5	CASSLLLAGAQETQYF	TGTGCCAGCAGCTTACTACTAGCGGGGGCCCAAGAGACCCAGTACTTC
.	.	TRBV10-3	14	TRBJ1-1	CAISEEVRNTEAFF	TGTGCCATCAGTGAGGAGGTCAGGAACACTGAAGCTTTCTTT
.	.	TRBV6-5	13	TRBJ2-4	CASTEIAKNIQYF	TGTGCCAGCACAGAAATAGCCAAAAACATTCAGTACTTC
.	.	TRBV5-1	13	TRBJ2-1	CASSLASAGEQFF	TGCGCCAGCAGCTTGGCCAGCGCGGGTGAGCAGTTCTTC
TRBD1	.	TRBV28	17	TRBJ1-5	CASRVGQGAQSNQPQHF	TGTGCCAGCAGGGTGGGACAGGGGGCGCAAAGCAATCAGCCCCAGCATTTT
.	.	TRBV5-1	16	TRBJ2-1	CASSLEVQGPYNEQFF	TGCGCCAGCAGCTTGGAGGTCCAGGGGCCCTACAATGAGCAGTTCTTC
TRBD1	.	TRBV7-6	21	TRBJ1-3	CASSSPTGTGPRRYSGNTIYF	TGTGCCAGCAGCTCTCCCACCGGGACAGGGCCTCGACGTTACTCTGGAAACACCATATATTTT
TRBD1	once	TRBV7-3	16	TRBJ2-2	CASSLNPGGNTGELFF	TGTGCCAGCAGCCTTAACCCAGGGGGAAACACCGGGGAGCTGTTTTTT
.	few	TRBV5-6	14	TRBJ2-7	CASSHLSEGDEQYF	TGTGCCAGCAGTCACCTCTCGGAGGGTGACGAGCAGTACTTC
.	.	TRBV7-9	13	TRBJ2-7	CASSLGGLGEQYF	TGTGCCAGCAGCTTAGGGGGCTTAGGGGAGCAGTACTTC
TRBD1	.	TRBV10-3	17	TRBJ1-1	CAISVGRTGPIQSEAFF	TGTGCCATCAGTGTTGGTAGGACAGGGCCTATCCAGTCTGAAGCTTTCTTT
TRBD1	.	TRBV19	16	TRBJ2-7	CASSMLKDRGSYEQYF	TGTGCCAGTAGTATGCTAAAGGACAGGGGATCTTACGAGCAGTACTTC
.	.	TRBV5-4	14	TRBJ2-1	CASSLDYSYNEQFF	TGTGCCAGCAGCTTGGACTACTCCTACAATGAGCAGTTCTTC
TRBD1	.	TRBV7-4	15	TRBJ1-3	CASSQGAWTGNTIYF	TGTGCCAGCAGCCAGGGGGCTTGGACTGGAAACACCATATATTTT
TRBD1	.	TRBV10-2	12	TRBJ2-5	CASKGAHETQYF	TGCGCCAGCAAGGGGGCGCACGAGACCCAGTACTTC
TRBD2	.	TRBV25-1	15	TRBJ2-2	CASSEDGRDTGELFF	TGTGCCAGCAGTGAGGACGGGAGGGACACCGGGGAGCTGTTTTTT
TRBD1	few	TRBV28	15	TRBJ2-7	CASSSTSTGAYEQYF	TGTGCCAGCAGTTCCACTTCGACAGGGGCCTACGAGCAGTACTTC
.	.	TRBV9	15	TRBJ1-5	CASSVGAGDNQPQHF	TGTGCCAGCAGCGTAGGGGCAGGGGACAATCAGCCCCAGCATTTT
TRBD2	.	TRBV30	14	TRBJ2-1	CACPWASGNNEQFF	TGTGCCTGCCCCTGGGCTAGCGGGAACAATGAGCAGTTCTTC
.	.	TRBV9	15	TRBJ1-3	CASSVATYSGNTIYF	TGTGCCAGCAGCGTAGCTACGTACTCTGGAAACACCATATATTTT
TRBD2	once	TRBV5-6	16	TRBJ2-7	CASSLTAGGRPYEQYF	TGTGCCAGCAGCCTTACCGCGGGAGGAAGGCCCTACGAGCAGTACTTC
.	.	TRBV11-3	15	TRBJ1-4	CASSFPYGGNEKLFF	TGTGCCAGCAGCTTCCCTTACGGCGGTAATGAAAAACTGTTTTTT
TRBD2	.	TRBV7-8	16	TRBJ2-5	CASSSRGAGSQETQYF	TGTGCCAGCAGCTCCCGGGGAGCGGGATCCCAAGAGACCCAGTACTTC
TRBD2	few	TRBV11-3	15	TRBJ2-7	CASSLDRGSSYEQYF	TGTGCCAGCAGCTTAGATCGCGGGAGCTCCTACGAGCAGTACTTC
.	once	TRBV5-1	13	TRBJ2-7	CASSAGSSYEQYF	TGCGCCAGCAGCGCAGGTTCTTCCTACGAGCAGTACTTC